This TCR beta chain emerged from a study of blood T cells in healthy people across ages (dated by TCRdb to between 2014 and 2017). Regarding the complete study: In model experiments, roughly one uniquely barcoded TCR beta cDNA molecule per two T cells was captured by template switching. The study measured age-related changes in TCR beta repertoire diversity using deep sequencing normalized with unique cDNA molecular identifiers. Donors were grouped into four age groups: young (average about 15 years), middle-aged (roughly 38), aged (about 59) and long-lived (approximately 75). To avoid experimental bias, donors of different ages were distributed randomly across sequencing lanes. For two donors (one aged 18 to 29 and one aged 80 or older), the study analyzed two additional independent replicas of 1 million unique cDNA reads from the same blood draw. Study-wide conclusions, independent of this receptor: Bulk unsorted PBMC profiling prevented conclusive comparison of naive and antigen-experienced compartments. As age increased, observed TCR beta diversity per million T cells dropped in a roughly linear way, and a significant reduction was already evident by age about 36. Observed TCR beta diversity correlated strongly with the percentage of naive T cells measured by flow cytometry. Estimates of total diversity based on one million sequenced T cells were considered lower bounds and underestimates. Compared with the aged group, the long-lived group had more naive CD4+ T cells, fewer expanded clones and increased TCR diversity, a pattern suggesting age selection. Because donor CMV infection status was unknown, age-related changes in expanded clonotypes were potentially confounded.

The library was produced with 5' RACE. Data came from an Illumina HiSeq 2500. A second 7 to 11 cycle PCR used a sample-barcoded 5' primer and a J-beta primer mix. A template-switch 5' adaptor carrying 12 random nucleotides introduced a unique molecular identifier onto each TCR beta cDNA molecule. At least 2.5 million CDR3-containing paired-end reads were obtained from each sample. First-strand cDNA synthesis was performed from all RNA using the Mint cDNA synthesis kit, with priming by a TRBC-specific oligonucleotide. Following uracil-DNA glycosylase treatment, all cDNA underwent a first 18-cycle PCR with the universal primers M1SS and BC2_uni_R. From the authors' description of their analysis: For normalization, 1 million high-quality reads were randomly selected from each sample, with every read carrying a distinct molecular identifier. Instead of being binned into consensus sequences, reads that shared molecular identifiers were thrown out. MiTCR, with a Q25 quality threshold and the strictest error-elimination algorithm, was used for CDR3 identification, clonotype clustering and error correction. A nonparametric unseen species model using Euler transformation provided a lower-bound estimate of total TCR beta diversity. TCRdb passed the public sequencing reads through fastp at Q25 and MiXCR, retaining productive beta sequences. All rows with the same CDR3 protein become a single entry with the most common DNA and genes. TCRdb's processing, not the authors', yielded these V and J calls. For this sample the table gives about 680,000 distinct CDR3 sequences, of which around 49% were detected only once. Around a third of the sample is taken by the ten largest.

Donors were 35 to 40 systemically healthy Caucasian individuals from Russia aged roughly 6 to 95 years. Each donor gave around 9.9 milliliters of peripheral blood, collected into EDTA-treated Vacutainer tubes. Ficoll-Paque density-gradient centrifugation was used to isolate PBMCs, with at least 6.5 million per sample. Trizol reagent was used to extract total RNA from PBMCs, with at least 5.5 micrograms per sample. For every donor, an aliquot of PBMCs went through flow cytometry to measure the percentages of naive CD45RAhigh/CD27high T cells. Notes on this clonotype: There is no known antigen for this receptor. The record has no base qualities; no much larger clone is one base away.

Material for sequencing was blood. This sequence was found in a woman aged 60-75 years in good health.

The CDR3 protein is CASSPTGTSGVNEQFF. The DNA sequence is TGCGCCAGCAGCCCTACCGGGACTAGCGGTGTCAATGAGCAGTTCTTC. The V and J genes are TRBV5-1 and TRBJ2-1; the junction holds 11 bases that match TRBD2. CDR1 and CDR2, per the germline V gene, are SGHRS and YFSETQ. Clipping removes 4 bases from V and 6 bases from J, with 9 as the unmatched junction base count. The CDR3 goes from the cysteine to the phenylalanine over 16 residues. Of all the DNA, just the CDR3 is kept, 48 bases in frame from base 1.